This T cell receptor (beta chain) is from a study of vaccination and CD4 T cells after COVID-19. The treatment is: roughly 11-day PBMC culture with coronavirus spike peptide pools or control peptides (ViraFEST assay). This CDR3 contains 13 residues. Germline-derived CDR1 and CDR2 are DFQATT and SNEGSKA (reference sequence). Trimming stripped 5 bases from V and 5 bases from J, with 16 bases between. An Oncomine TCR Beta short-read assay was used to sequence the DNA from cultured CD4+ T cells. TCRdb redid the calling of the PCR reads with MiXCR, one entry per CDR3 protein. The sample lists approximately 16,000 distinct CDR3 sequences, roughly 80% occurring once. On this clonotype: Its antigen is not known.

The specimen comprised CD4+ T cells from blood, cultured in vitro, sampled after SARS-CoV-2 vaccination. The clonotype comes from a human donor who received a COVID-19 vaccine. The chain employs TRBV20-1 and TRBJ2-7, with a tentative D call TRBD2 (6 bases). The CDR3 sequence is CSALDKGGDEQYF. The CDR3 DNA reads TGCAGTGCTCTGGATAAGGGAGGCGACGAGCAGTACTTC.